What follows are 14 T cell receptor beta chains derived from one specimen sequenced in a study of blood T cell repertoires in COVID-19. The table came from immunoSEQ multiplex PCR; TCRdb's copy has only in-frame clones and leaves some out. The repertoire consists of 180,000 or so clones, with around 86% occurring once and the leading ten covering 2.5% to 3%. Material: peripheral blood. These receptors were collected from a woman between 25 and 40 years old with active or convalescent COVID-19.

The V gene is TRBV27, the J gene TRBJ1-2; the D is unclear. The germline V and J ends were trimmed by 2 bases and 7 bases, with 17 bases remaining between them. This CDR3 has 15 amino acids. The germline V gene has CDR1 MNHEY and CDR2 SMNVEV (reference sequence). The CDR3 region is CASSLAAEAFAGYTF. CDR3 in DNA: TGTGCCAGCAGTTTAGCGGCGGAGGCCTTCGCTGGCTACACCTTC.

The genes are TRBV6-5 and TRBJ1-4; D might be TRBD1 (5 bases). Trimming took 7 bases from V and 7 from J, leaving 19 bases between them. Germline CDR1 and CDR2: MNHEY and SVGAGI. This CDR3 has 15 amino acids. The CDR3 sequence is CASILRTSGGEKLFF. As DNA, the CDR3 is TGTGCCAGCATCCTTCGGACCTCCGGGGGTGAAAAACTGTTTTTT.

The chain links TRBV11-2 to TRBJ2-1; D perhaps matches TRBD1 (5 bases). Germline values: CDR1 SGHAT, CDR2 FQNNGV. The CDR3 totals 17 residues. V was cut by 3 bases and J by 1 base, with 16 bases left in between. The CDR3 region is CASSLASLYRSYNEQFF. DNA of the CDR3: TGTGCCAGCAGCTTGGCCAGTTTGTACAGGTCCTACAATGAGCAGTTCTTC.

This chain links TRBV5-4 with TRBJ1-1; TRBD1 aligns across 7 bases. CDR1 SGHNT and CDR2 YYREEE come from the germline V gene (reference sequence). V lost 4 bases to trimming and J lost 1 base; unmatched junction nucleotides: 4. The CDR3 contains 14 residues. The CDR3 DNA sequence: TGTGCCAGCAGCCCCGGGACAGCGAACACTGAAGCTTTCTTT. This translates into CASSPGTANTEAFF.

The chain joins TRBV9 to TRBJ1-1; the D gene is possibly TRBD1 (5 bases). V was shortened by 0 bases and J by 1 base, with 19 bases between the two germline ends. Germline V gene data show CDR1 as SGDLS and CDR2 as YYNGEE. The CDR3 totals 18 residues. The CDR3 spells CASSVVPTTQTGNTEAFF. The CDR3 nucleotides are TGTGCCAGCAGCGTAGTCCCCACTACCCAAACAGGGAACACTGAAGCTTTCTTT.

V gene TRBV2 combines with J gene TRBJ1-4; D unclear. Germline assignment: CDR1 SNHLY and CDR2 FYNNEI. The V end lost 6 bases, the J end lost 2 bases, and 10 bases lay between the germline ends. The length of the CDR3 is 14 residues. Written as DNA, the CDR3 is TGTGCCAGCAGGAATATGCGGACTAATGAAAAACTGTTTTTT. Amino acid sequence: CASRNMRTNEKLFF.

This clone was counted between two and nine times. This chain joins TRBV14 and TRBJ2-7; D gene uncertain. The germline CDR1 and CDR2 sequences are SGHDN and FVKESK. The V end lost 4 bases, the J end lost 2 bases, and 18 bases lay between the germline ends. The CDR3 runs to 16 residues. As DNA, the CDR3 is TGTGCCAGCAGCCTTACTACCGCTTCTTTTACCTACGAGCAGTACTTC. It yields the protein CASSLTTASFTYEQYF.

The chain joins TRBV6-5 to TRBJ2-2; D is possibly TRBD1 or TRBD2 (5 bases each). Germline-derived CDR1 and CDR2 are MNHEY and SVGAGI. The CDR3 contains 14 residues. V was trimmed by 4 bases and J by 4 bases, leaving 10 bases between them. The CDR3 loop is CASSFSGRTGELFF. The CDR3 DNA sequence: TGTGCCAGCAGTTTCTCGGGGCGCACCGGGGAGCTGTTTTTT.

V gene TRBV6-1 combines with J gene TRBJ2-7; D gene uncertain. Germline V gene data show CDR1 as MNHNS and CDR2 as SASEGT. This CDR3 region has 11 residues. Trimming removed 2 bases at V and 13 bases at J, with 12 bases between. CDR3 sequence: CASSEIRYPYF. The CDR3 DNA is TGTGCCAGCAGTGAAATCCGGTACCCCTACTTC.

Here the CDR3 reads CAWSVGGTGELFF. The DNA of the CDR3 is TGTGCCTGGAGTGTCGGGGGTACCGGGGAGCTGTTTTTT. The V gene is TRBV30, the J gene TRBJ2-2, with D maybe TRBD2 (6 bases). The CDR3 spans 13 residues. Deletions cut 0 bases from V and 5 bases from J, with 7 bases between. Germline V gene sequence: CDR1 GTSNPN, CDR2 SVGIG (reference sequence).

This chain uses TRBV3-1 (or the pseudogene TRBV3-2) with TRBJ1-6; D unresolved. V lost 3 bases and J lost 7, with 7 bases in between. The CDR3 length is 13 residues. Per the germline V gene, CDR1 is LGHDT and CDR2 is YNNKEL (reference sequence). CDR3 DNA: TGTGCCAGCAGCCAGTCAGTCAATTCACCCCTCCACTTT. Its protein is CASSQSVNSPLHF.

The chain links TRBV9 to TRBJ2-2, with D perhaps matching TRBD1 (6 bases). The germline CDR1 and CDR2 sequences are SGDLS and YYNGEE. The CDR3 totals 13 residues. V lost 5 bases and J 6 bases, leaving 11 bases between the germline ends. The CDR3, as DNA: TGTGCCAGCAGTCCAGGGGTTCCCGGGGAGCTGTTTTTT. It yields the protein CASSPGVPGELFF.

V and J are TRBV5-1 and TRBJ1-4; TRBD1 might be the D (6 bases). This CDR3 comprises 14 residues. Trimming cost V 4 bases and J 8 bases, with 15 bases left between them. Germline loops: CDR1 SGHRS, CDR2 YFSETQ. Here the CDR3 reads CASSLTTGEEKLFF. The CDR3 DNA follows: TGCGCCAGCAGCCTAACGACAGGAGAGGAAAAACTGTTTTTT.

This clone was picked up one time. The CDR3 reads CASSQPTGPTDTQYF. The CDR3, as DNA: TGTGCCAGCAGCCAACCGACAGGGCCTACAGATACGCAGTATTTT. J is TRBJ2-3 and V is TRBV3-1 (or the pseudogene TRBV3-2); 7 bases fit TRBD1. CDR1 and CDR2 from the germline V gene are LGHDT and YNNKEL (reference sequence). V shed 2 bases, J shed 3 bases, and the junction held 5 bases outside the gene matches. There are 15 residues in the CDR3.